This T cell receptor beta chain stems from a study of CD8 T cells in Susac syndrome. The CDR3 has 14 amino acids. Germline assignment: CDR1 SGDLS and CDR2 YYNGEE. Trimming removed 0 bases at V and 1 base at J, with 4 bases between. The study sequenced TCR beta in blood CD8+ and CD4+ T cells. The RNA input was 0.5 to 1 ug, and it was reverse transcribed with random hexamers. Amplification of the TCR beta CDR3 was carried out by immunoSEQ multiplex PCR, which spanned a total of 54 Vbeta and 13 Jbeta segments. TCRdb reanalysed the immunoSEQ multiplex PCR reads using MiXCR and keeps one entry per CDR3 protein. Of approximately 120,000 distinct CDR3 sequences in the sample, over 85% were seen once.

This chain connects TRBV9 to TRBJ1-4; D not resolved. The sequenced material came from CD8+ T cells from PBMCs. The receptor was isolated from a human donor with multiple sclerosis. For the CDR3, the DNA is TGTGCCAGCAGCGTAGGCCTAACTAATGAAAAACTGTTTTTT. Encoded protein: CASSVGLTNEKLFF.